The clone carrying this TCR beta chain appeared a single time. What it binds is unknown. This sample is part of a study of T cells in Graves' hyperthyroidism and ophthalmopathy. Pregnant or lactating patients were excluded, as were those with uncontrolled infection or other autoimmune disease. Amplification of TCR beta CDR3 regions was performed using RNA transcripts as template. A first-round RT-PCR of the TCR CDR3 used the HTBI primer set. TCRdb re-called the multiplex PCR reads with MiXCR, one entry per CDR3 protein. Of more than 450,000 distinct CDR3 sequences in the sample, just under 20% are singletons; the top ten hold 45% to 50%. CDR3 length equals 15 residues. V shed 2 bases and J 3 bases; nucleotides not matched to a gene: 2. Germline CDR1 SGHDN, CDR2 FVKESK. General study points: From stable hyperthyroidism, ophthalmopathy was set apart by a 13 V-J model.

This clonotype was sampled from a man aged 35-49 years with Graves' ophthalmopathy. Material: blood. The chain couples TRBV14 to TRBJ2-5; TRBD2 matches at 11 bases. The CDR3 sequence: CASSQLGLAEETQYF. CDR3 bases: TGTGCCAGCAGCCAACTGGGACTAGCGGAAGAGACCCAGTACTTC.